One sample yielded the 30 T cell receptor beta chains listed below, sequenced in a study of CDR3 diversity in severe acne. TCRdb independently ran MiXCR on the PCR reads; one entry per CDR3 protein. The table lists about 85,000 distinct CDR3 sequences, 45% to 55% of them singletons. The material sequenced was blood. These receptor sequences come from a male donor in good health, serving as a control.

The sample holds a few counts of this clonotype. This sequence joins TRBV2 and TRBJ1-6; a possible D gene is TRBD1 (5 bases). Trimming took 3 bases from V and 4 from J, leaving 16 bases between them. The CDR3 runs 17 residues. Germline assignment: CDR1 SNHLY and CDR2 FYNNEI. The CDR3 reads CASSERAGTGYNSPLHF. The CDR3 coding sequence is TGTGCCAGCAGTGAGAGGGCCGGGACGGGATATAATTCACCCCTCCACTTT. Supplemented by reference TRBV2 and TRBJ1-6, the full variable domain reads EPEVTQTPSHQVTQMGQEVILRCVPISNHLYFYWYRQILGQKVEFLVSFYNNEISEKSEIFDDQFSVERPDGSNFTLKIRSTKLEDSAMYFCASSERAGTGYNSPLHFGNGTRLTVT.

A note on this clonotype: The germline gene is not matched at one end of the junction; a read error may be the cause. The V gene is TRBV19, the J gene TRBJ1-4; tentatively, D is TRBD1 (6 bases). This CDR3 region has 12 residues. Germline V gives CDR1 LNHDA, CDR2 SQIVND (reference sequence). DNA for the CDR3: TGTGCCGGGGGCGGGGGTAATGAAAAACTGTACTTT. This sequence encodes CAGGGGNEKLYF.

This clonotype has more than one count but fewer than ten. The chain uses TRBV7-8 and TRBJ2-5, with 11 bases that match TRBD2. CDR1 is SGHVS and CDR2 is FQNEAQ in the germline V gene. V gave up 6 bases and J gave up 1 base; unmatched junction bases: 16. The CDR3 spans 19 residues. The CDR3 DNA is TGTGCCAGCAGAAGGTTTAGGGTAGCGGGAGGGGCGACCCAAGAGACCCAGTACTTC. Protein: CASRRFRVAGGATQETQYF.

This clonotype showed up just a few times. CDR3 sequence: CAWSVQAGNYGYTF. CDR3 DNA: TGTGCCTGGAGTGTACAGGCGGGTAACTATGGCTACACCTTC. The gene calls are TRBV2 and TRBJ1-2; the D gene is possibly TRBD1 (5 bases). The ends were cut back, 11 bases at V and 1 base at J, with 17 bases in the middle. The germline gives CDR1 SNHLY, CDR2 FYNNEI. This CDR3 has 14 amino acids.

This clonotype was seen only once. A read error may explain this, as a much larger clone is one base away. This chain links TRBV29-1 with TRBJ1-1; possibly TRBD1 for D (6 bases). V lost 5 bases and J 8 bases, leaving 15 bases between the germline ends. The germline V gene has CDR1 SQVTM and CDR2 ANQGSEA. This CDR3 comprises 12 residues. The CDR3 region has the DNA TGCAGCGTTAAAATGCGGGGGCGCGAAGCTTTCTTT. It encodes CSVKMRGREAFF.

Turning to this clonotype: At one of its ends the junction is not consistent with the germline gene, which may arise from a read error. CDR3 sequence reads: CASSPTTGGQETLYF. CDR3 DNA: TGTGCCAGCAGCCCAACAACGGGGGGCCAAGAGACCCTGTACTTC. V gene TRBV7-6 combines with J gene TRBJ2-5, with D perhaps TRBD2 (7 bases). Germline lookup yields CDR1 SGHVS and CDR2 FNYEAQ. The CDR3 extends over 15 amino acids.

This clonotype is labeled as medium-sized. The rearrangement joins TRBV20-1 to TRBJ1-2; D perhaps matches TRBD1 (6 bases). The CDR3 has 14 residues. With 6 bases removed from V and 7 bases from J, the gap between germline ends came to 21 bases. Germline values: CDR1 DFQATT, CDR2 SNEGSKA (reference sequence). DNA of the CDR3: TGCAGTGCGCCTGACAGGTACCTGATGAGTGGCTACACCTTC. Its protein is CSAPDRYLMSGYTF.

This clonotype has ten or more counts. The chain couples TRBV20-1 to TRBJ2-1, with 8 positions matching TRBD2. The CDR3 loop spans 15 amino acids. Germline CDR1 and CDR2: DFQATT and SNEGSKA (reference sequence). V gave up 1 base and J gave up 2 bases; unmatched junction bases: 4. CDR3 in amino acids: CSARGRTSPYNEQFF. The CDR3 DNA is TGCAGTGCTAGAGGACGGACTAGCCCCTACAATGAGCAGTTCTTC.

The chain carries TRBV5-1 and TRBJ2-3; TRBD2 is a possible D gene (6 bases). V dropped 3 bases and J dropped 4 bases, with 12 bases sitting between them. The CDR3 length is 14 residues. Germline V gives CDR1 SGHRS, CDR2 YFSETQ. For the CDR3, the DNA is TGCGCCAGCAGCTGGGAAGTAGCGGCAGATACGCAGTATTTT. As protein: CASSWEVAADTQYF.

DNA of the CDR3: TGTGCCAGCAGGCAGGGCAGGGAGAATACGCAGTATTTT. It specifies CASRQGRENTQYF. The chain recombines TRBV12-3 or TRBV12-4 with TRBJ2-3, with D perhaps being TRBD1 or TRBD2 (5 bases each). V was pared by 6 bases and J by 7 bases, with 14 bases between. This CDR3 contains 13 residues.

The rearrangement uses TRBV25-1 and TRBJ1-6, with D hard to call. Trimming pared 11 bases from V and 6 bases from J, leaving 17 bases between. Germline CDR1 and CDR2: MGHDK and SYGVNS. This CDR3 spans 14 amino acids. In DNA, the CDR3 is TGTGCCTGGAGTCCATCGTGGGGTAATTCACCCCTCCACTTT. Translation gives CAWSPSWGNSPLHF. Using reference TRBV25-1 and TRBJ1-6 for the parts outside the CDR3, the full variable domain is EADIYQTPRYLVIGTGKKITLECSQTMGHDKMYWYQQDPGMELHLIHYSYGVNSTEKGDLSSESTVSRIRTEHFPLTLESARPSHTSQYLCAWSPSWGNSPLHFGNGTRLTVT.

With regard to this clonotype: As the CDR3 is not closed by the conserved phenylalanine or tryptophan, this likely results from a read error. The chain carries TRBV20-1 and TRBJ2-5, with D uncertain. V lost 2 bases and J lost 5, with 15 bases in between. From germline, CDR1 is DFQATT and CDR2 SNEGSKA (reference sequence). CDR3 length equals 14 residues. The CDR3 DNA reads as TGCAGTGCTAGATTGGATGACCTCGGGGAGACCCAGTACTCC. Its protein product is CSARLDDLGETQYS.

The rearrangement uses TRBV7-2 and TRBJ1-6; weak D call: TRBD1 (5 bases). Germline CDR1 SGHTA, CDR2 FQGNSA. The CDR3 consists of 14 residues. V dropped 11 bases and J dropped 7 bases, with 18 bases sitting between them. The CDR3 nucleotides read TGTGCCCGCTCACTGTGGGGGGAAAATTCACCCCTCCACTTT. Residues: CARSLWGENSPLHF. Filled out from reference TRBV7-2 and TRBJ1-6, the complete variable domain reads GAGVSQSPSNKVTEKGKDVELRCDPISGHTALYWYRQSLGQGLEFLIYFQGNSAPDKSGLPSDRFSAERTGGSVSTLTIQRTQQEDSAVYLCARSLWGENSPLHFGNGTRLTVT.

This clonotype was recorded at least ten times. V usage is TRBV24-1 and J usage is TRBJ2-5; D remains ambiguous. Germline V gives CDR1 KGHDR, CDR2 SFDVKD. CDR3 length: 14 amino acids. Deletions cut 1 base from V and 1 base from J, with 6 bases between. Here the CDR3 reads CATSDFRSQETQYF. CDR3 coding DNA: TGTGCCACCAGTGATTTTAGGAGCCAAGAGACCCAGTACTTC.

The chain couples TRBV7-8 to TRBJ2-5, with D tentatively TRBD2 (6 bases). This CDR3 is 16 amino acids long. Germline V gene sequence: CDR1 SGHVS, CDR2 FQNEAQ. Trimming took off 1 base at V and 2 bases at J, with 14 bases between the two ends. CDR3 bases: TGTGCCAGCAGCTTAGTGAACGGCGGGAAGCAAGAGACCCAGTACTTC. Its translation: CASSLVNGGKQETQYF.

Points on this clonotype: The germline gene is not matched at one end of the junction; a read error may be the cause. The chain has TRBV25-1 and TRBJ1-3, with a possible D match to TRBD1 (5 bases). The CDR3 runs 13 residues. The V gene's germline CDR1 is MGHDK and CDR2 SYGVNS. This CDR3 is CASSPPQGNTIHF. The CDR3 DNA reads as TGTGCCAGCAGTCCACCCCAGGGAAACACCATACATTTT.

This clonotype has a count of ten or more. The chain carries TRBV29-1 and TRBJ1-1; possibly TRBD1 for D (6 bases). V was clipped by 6 bases and J by 0 bases, with 11 bases between them. Germline V gene lookup returns CDR1 SQVTM and CDR2 ANQGSEA. CDR3 length: 13 amino acids. CDR3 DNA sequence: TGCAGCGTGGACGGGACACTGAACACTGAAGCTTTCTTT. Translated, it gives CSVDGTLNTEAFF. The variable domain in full, completed from reference TRBV29-1 and TRBJ1-1, reads SAVISQKPSRDICQRGTSLTIQCQVDSQVTMMFWYRQQPGQSLTLIATANQGSEATYESGFVIDKFPISRPNLTFSTLTVSNMSPEDSSIYLCSVDGTLNTEAFFGQGTRLTVV.

This rearrangement joins TRBV5-1 to TRBJ2-2, with TRBD2 identical over 8 bases. The V segment lost 4 bases and the J segment 6 bases; nucleotides outside the gene matches: 5. The CDR3 has 14 residues. CDR1 is SGHRS and CDR2 is YFSETQ in the germline V gene. The CDR3 loop is CASSPREGPGELFF. Here the CDR3 DNA reads TGCGCCAGCAGCCCCCGGGAGGGCCCCGGGGAGCTGTTTTTT.

The chain carries TRBV20-1 and TRBJ2-5; 13 bases map to TRBD2. J was trimmed by 5 bases and V by 5 bases; bases with no gene match: 8. The CDR3 contains 15 residues. The germline CDR1 and CDR2 sequences are DFQATT and SNEGSKA (reference sequence). CDR3 DNA sequence: TGCAGTGCTTCCCCGACTAGCGGGGGGCTGGAGACCCAGTACTTC. This sequence encodes CSASPTSGGLETQYF.

This clonotype was seen once. This chain links TRBV19 with TRBJ1-4; possibly TRBD1 for D (5 bases). V was pared by 10 bases and J by 0 bases, with 18 bases between. This CDR3 spans 16 amino acids. CDR1 and CDR2 (germline): LNHDA, SQIVND (reference sequence). The CDR3 DNA reads as TGTGCCACCTCGGGGGGAAGCATTACAACTAATGAAAAACTGTTTTTT. Residues: CATSGGSITTNEKLFF.

The rearrangement uses TRBV7-9 and TRBJ2-5, with 14 bases that match TRBD2. V trimming: 3 bases; J trimming: 1 base; junction bases outside the gene matches: 4. The CDR3 length is 17 residues. Germline CDR1 and CDR2: SEHNR and FQNEAQ (reference sequence). The CDR3 DNA sequence: TGTGCCAGCAGCTTGTCGACTAGCGGGAGGGCCCAAGAGACCCAGTACTTC. It specifies CASSLSTSGRAQETQYF.

This chain links TRBV2 with TRBJ2-5, with 8 positions matching TRBD1. There are 13 residues in the CDR3. Germline V gene data show CDR1 as SNHLY and CDR2 as FYNNEI. Losses at the gene ends were 7 bases for V and 1 base for J; bases not matched to a gene: 2. The CDR3 region has the DNA TGTGCCAGCACCCAGGGGGCCCAAGAGACCCAGTACTTC. Its protein product is CASTQGAQETQYF.

This clonotype was seen a single time. The chain carries TRBV29-1 and TRBJ1-3; D is unresolved. With 6 bases removed from V and 0 bases from J, the gap between germline ends came to 6 bases. There are 12 residues in the CDR3. Germline-derived CDR1 and CDR2 are SQVTM and ANQGSEA. The chain's CDR3 is CSVAHSGNTIYF. Here the CDR3 DNA reads TGCAGCGTAGCCCACTCTGGAAACACCATATATTTT.

This clonotype was seen a single time. At one boundary the junction diverges from the germline segment, which might be a read error. The chain uses TRBV29-1 and TRBJ2-1; TRBD2 matches at 11 bases. The CDR3 length is 17 residues. The germline CDR1 and CDR2 sequences are SQVTM and ANQGSEA. Here the CDR3 reads CASSAREPGTSGNEQFF. The DNA for the CDR3 is TGTGCCAGCAGCGCAAGGGAGCCGGGGACTAGCGGCAATGAGCAGTTCTTC.

V is TRBV9 and J is TRBJ2-2; possibly TRBD2 for D (5 bases). Germline CDR1 SGDLS, CDR2 YYNGEE. The length of the CDR3 is 14 residues. V gave up 2 bases and J gave up 0 bases, with 5 bases separating them. The DNA of the CDR3 is TGTGCCAGCAGCGTGGAGGCGAACACCGGGGAGCTGTTTTTT. This gives the protein CASSVEANTGELFF.

The chain employs TRBV20-1 and TRBJ1-6; D possibly corresponds to TRBD1 (6 bases). The CDR3 has 13 amino acids. Trimming pared 3 bases from V and 13 bases from J, leaving 16 bases between. Germline values: CDR1 DFQATT, CDR2 SNEGSKA (reference sequence). CDR3 nucleotides: TGCAGTGCTAGCTCAGGGGCGGGTACGCCCCTCCACTTT. It yields the protein CSASSGAGTPLHF.

The V gene is TRBV7-2, the J gene TRBJ2-5; tentatively, D is TRBD2 (5 bases). With the DNA end fitting TRBJ2-1 better, the J assignment may be wrong. CDR1 and CDR2 (germline): SGHTA, FQGNSA. The CDR3 consists of 15 residues. The CDR3 here is CASSQVAVGVDEQFF. The CDR3 bases are TGTGCCAGCAGCCAAGTGGCGGTCGGGGTCGATGAGCAGTTCTTC.

In this sample, this clonotype turned up many times. This chain joins TRBV27 and TRBJ2-5; perhaps TRBD1 as D (6 bases). V was clipped by 0 bases and J by 5 bases, with 13 bases between them. Germline CDR1 reads MNHEY; CDR2 reads SMNVEV (reference sequence). The CDR3 contains 15 residues. CDR3 residues: CASSLSRVRGETQYF. For the CDR3, the DNA is TGTGCCAGCAGTTTATCACGGGTGAGGGGGGAGACCCAGTACTTC.

CDR3 in amino acids: CASSLGDSREAFF. CDR3 in DNA: TGTGCCAGCAGCTTGGGGGACAGTCGAGAAGCTTTCTTT. The chain has TRBV5-5 and TRBJ1-1, with 7 bases lining up with TRBD1. This CDR3 spans 13 amino acids. The V segment lost 0 bases and the J segment 8 bases; nucleotides outside the gene matches: 4. In germline, CDR1 is SGHKS, CDR2 YYEKEE (reference sequence).

This clonotype was seen a few times. Given the absence of the conserved phenylalanine or tryptophan at the CDR3 end, a read error is likely. The limits of the CDR3 on the DNA are not certain, so only TCRdb's listed CDR3 is given. The chain uses TRBV27 and TRBJ2-1. Germline V gene data show CDR1 as MNHEY and CDR2 as SMNVEV (reference sequence). The CDR3 has 9 residues if both end residues are counted. The CDR3: CASRPKGGV.